These T cell receptor beta chains were read from a single sample in a study of T-cell reconstitution after alpha-beta-depleted transplantation in children. Each CDR3 protein is one row after TCRdb ran MiXCR on the PCR reads. The sample includes about 300,000 distinct CDR3 sequences, around 7.1% seen only once; the top ten take 9.1%. The source was peripheral blood, collected 360 days after TCRalphabeta/CD19-depleted stem cell transplant. Receptor source: a female patient between 2 and 15 years old who had a stem cell transplant for Fanconi anemia, so the T cells may come from the graft donor. The CDR3 runs from the conserved cysteine through the conserved F or W. Each record gives: J gene, V gene, D gene, clone size, CDR3 DNA, CDR3 protein. A D gene is named only where the DNA matches it firmly. Not every row has a clone size; where given, it reads once, few, many or a size class.

TRBJ2-1 TRBV2 - many TGTGCCAGCGGACGGTCTTCCTGGTACAATGAGCAGTTCTTC CASGRSSWYNEQFF
TRBJ1-2 TRBV12-3/TRBV12-4 - many TGTGCCAGCAGACCACAGGGTTATGGCTACACCTTC CASRPQGYGYTF
TRBJ1-5 TRBV9 - few TGTGCCAGCAGCGTAGATGGACAAGGCAATCAGCCCCAGCATTTT CASSVDGQGNQPQHF
TRBJ2-7 TRBV3-1 - few TGTGCCAGCAGCCGGGACATCCAGGGCGAGCAGTACTTC CASSRDIQGEQYF
TRBJ2-7 TRBV9 - - TGTGCCAGCAGCGTAGGTTCCAGCACAGATTCAGTCTACGAGCAGTACTTC CASSVGSSTDSVYEQYF
TRBJ1-2 TRBV6-5 - - TGTGCCAGCAGTTACGGGCCCCACTATGGCTACACCTTC CASSYGPHYGYTF
TRBJ1-1 TRBV6-5 - many TGTGCCAGCATGGCGGGGGGGAGAATGAACACTGAAGCTTTCTTT CASMAGGRMNTEAFF
TRBJ2-3 TRBV12-3/TRBV12-4 - many TGTGCCAGCATTTTAGCTGGGACGCCGCATTTT CASILAGTPHF
TRBJ2-7 TRBV5-1 TRBD1 many TGCGCCAGCAGCTTTAGGGACAGAGACTACGAGCAGTACTTC CASSFRDRDYEQYF
TRBJ1-1 TRBV20-1 - many TGCAGTGCTAGAGTGGGGGTCACTGAAGCTTTCTTT CSARVGVTEAFF
TRBJ2-7 TRBV11-2 TRBD2 many TGTGCCAGCAGGACTAGCGGGATCTCCTACGAGCAGTACTTC CASRTSGISYEQYF
TRBJ1-4 TRBV5-1 - - TGCCCCAGCAGCTTGGGCCGGGAGGAACTGTTTTTT CPSSLGREELFF
TRBJ2-1 TRBV7-7 - - TGTGCTAGCAGCTTGGGGGGTCAGGCTGAGCAGTTCTTC CASSLGGQAEQFF
TRBJ1-4 TRBV27 - few TGTGCCAGCAGTTTAATTGCCTTCGTCGGGCGGAATGAAAAACTGTTTTTT CASSLIAFVGRNEKLFF
TRBJ2-2 TRBV2 - many TGTGCCAGCAGTGACTCGTTAATGACGGATCCGAACACCGGGGAGCTGTTTTTT CASSDSLMTDPNTGELFF
TRBJ2-1 TRBV5-6 - many TGTGCCAGCAGCTTGGAGTGGCGGGACCCCTACAATGAGCAGTTCTTC CASSLEWRDPYNEQFF
TRBJ1-1 TRBV19 - few TGTGCCAGTAGTCGAGGACAGATGAACACTGAAGCTTTCTTT CASSRGQMNTEAFF
TRBJ1-2 TRBV12-3/TRBV12-4 - many TGTGCCAGCAGTTTGGACGGATGGAATGGCTACACCTTC CASSLDGWNGYTF
TRBJ2-2 TRBV6-5 - - TGTGCCAGCACTTCGGGAGACAGGACCGGGGAGCTGTTTTTT CASTSGDRTGELFF
TRBJ1-1 TRBV20-1 - few TGCAGTGCTAGAAAGGCCGTGGGACTAAAGAACACTGAAGCTTTCTTT CSARKAVGLKNTEAFF
TRBJ1-1 TRBV20-1 - many TGCAGTGCACGCCCCCCGGGGGTGAACACTGAAGCTTTCTTT CSARPPGVNTEAFF
TRBJ1-6 TRBV15 - many TGTGCCACCAGCAGGCAGGGGAACTCACCCCTCCACTTT CATSRQGNSPLHF
TRBJ1-1 TRBV28 - - TGTGCCAGCAGTCACGATCTAGGGAACACTGAAGCTTTCTTT CASSHDLGNTEAFF
TRBJ2-7 TRBV11-2 - - TGTGCCAGCAGCCCCCGGGCCGGTGGCTACGAGCAGTACTTC CASSPRAGGYEQYF
TRBJ2-2 TRBV2 - many TGTGCCAGCCACTACTCCGGGGAGCTGTTTTTT CASHYSGELFF
TRBJ1-3 TRBV2 - few TGTGCCAGCAGTGAAGAGACGTCCAGCTCTGGAAACACCATATATTTT CASSEETSSSGNTIYF
TRBJ1-1 TRBV7-3 - few TGTGCCAGCAGCCACCGGGGGAGCGCTGAAGCTTTCTTT CASSHRGSAEAFF
TRBJ1-5 TRBV11-1 TRBD1 few TGTGCCAGCAGCTTAGGGACAGGGGGCGATCTGATAAGCAATCAGCCCCAGCATTTT CASSLGTGGDLISNQPQHF
TRBJ1-1 TRBV14 - - TGTGCCAGCAGCCAAGAAATTGGACGTGTGGCTTTCTTT CASSQEIGRVAFF
TRBJ2-1 TRBV2 TRBD2 - TGTGCCAGGACTCGAGGGGCGGGGGGTTCTTACAATGAGCAGTTCTTC CARTRGAGGSYNEQFF
TRBJ2-2 TRBV5-1 - many TGCGCCAGCAAGGTGGGGAATGCGGACACCGGGGAGCTGTTTTTT CASKVGNADTGELFF
TRBJ1-5 TRBV20-1 - many TGCAGTGCTACACAAACTGGGGCGGGATTGACCAATCAGCCCCAGCATTTT CSATQTGAGLTNQPQHF
TRBJ1-1 TRBV5-1 - many TGCGCCAGCAGCCCAGGACCTGACTTCTCCCGCAAAGCTTTCTTT CASSPGPDFSRKAFF
TRBJ2-3 TRBV5-1 - many TGCGCCAGCAGCTCTGTAGCAGATACGCAGTATTTT CASSSVADTQYF
TRBJ2-5 TRBV5-1 - many TGCGCCAGCAGCTTGGTGGGGGTCTTTACAGAGACCCAGTACTTC CASSLVGVFTETQYF
TRBJ1-6 TRBV11-2 - few TGTGCCAGCAGCTTCTCGAGGGGTCGATCACCCCTCCACTTT CASSFSRGRSPLHF
TRBJ1-3 TRBV2 - - TGTGCCAGCAGTGACCTTTTACAATTCGGAAACACCATATATTTT CASSDLLQFGNTIYF
TRBJ2-3 TRBV4-3 - few TGCGCCAGCAGCCAAGATGGGCTTACGGGGCGAAGGGATACGCAGTATTTT CASSQDGLTGRRDTQYF
TRBJ2-3 TRBV7-2 - many TGTGCCAGCAGCTTAGCTGGGGGCGTTACGCAGTATTTT CASSLAGGVTQYF